Each of the 18 T cell receptor beta chains below was sequenced from the same sample in a study of graft-versus-host responses after intestinal transplantation. No cognate antigen is known for these TCRs. Only in-frame clones appear in the TCRdb table, and some are missing; sequencing was by immunoSEQ multiplex PCR. The table shows about 50,000 clones, with approximately 84% occurring only once. The specimen comprised unstimulated CD4+ T cells sorted from spleen or lymph node cells, sampled before transplant. Receptors originate from a human donor who was the organ donor for an intestinal transplant.

The chain couples TRBV11-2 to TRBJ2-5; D call uncertain. Germline CDR1 is SGHAT and CDR2 is FQNNGV. V was cut by 5 bases and J by 0 bases, with 13 bases left in between. The CDR3 extends over 15 amino acids. In DNA form, the CDR3 reads TGTGCCAGCAGCCCCCCCCGCGCGGACCAAGAGACCCAGTACTTC. It translates to CASSPPRADQETQYF. Full variable domain (rest looked up from reference TRBV11-2 and TRBJ2-5): EAGVAQSPRYKIIEKRQSVAFWCNPISGHATLYWYQQILGQGPKLLIQFQNNGVVDDSQLPKDRFSAERLKGVDSTLKIQPAKLEDSAVYLCASSPPRADQETQYFGPGTRLLVL.

This clone was seen once. CDR3: CAWRSPAGEQYF. CDR3 DNA sequence: TGTGCCTGGAGGTCTCCCGCGGGAGAGCAGTACTTC. The rearrangement uses TRBV30 and TRBJ2-7; possibly TRBD2 for D (6 bases). CDR3 length equals 12 residues. Trimming took 3 bases from V and 7 from J, leaving 13 bases between them. Germline V gives CDR1 GTSNPN, CDR2 SVGIG (reference sequence).

The chain uses TRBV6-1 and TRBJ2-3, with 10 bases lining up with TRBD2. The V gene's germline CDR1 is MNHNS and CDR2 SASEGT. Trimming cost V 4 bases and J 0 bases; bases outside gene matches: 7. The CDR3 runs 17 residues. CDR3 bases: TGTGCCAGCAGTGTGCAGCGGGGGGGTTACAGCACAGATACGCAGTATTTT. It codes for CASSVQRGGYSTDTQYF.

This sequence joins TRBV20-1 and TRBJ1-2, with 8 bases fitting TRBD1. This CDR3 region has 11 residues. Germline V gives CDR1 DFQATT, CDR2 SNEGSKA (reference sequence). V was pared by 5 bases and J by 8 bases, with 4 bases of the junction left unmatched. CDR3 loop: CSAPTGDGYTF. In DNA, the CDR3 is TGCAGTGCTCCGACAGGGGACGGCTACACCTTC.

This clone appeared a few times. The chain joins TRBV25-1 to TRBJ2-2, with TRBD2 as a possible D gene (6 bases). With 6 bases removed from V and 5 bases from J, the gap between germline ends came to 16 bases. Germline CDR1 and CDR2: MGHDK and SYGVNS. CDR3 length: 15 residues. Here the CDR3 reads CASRNGRGLTGELFF. CDR3 nucleotide sequence: TGTGCCAGCAGGAATGGGCGGGGCCTGACCGGGGAGCTGTTTTTT.

The sample holds one count of this clone. The V and J genes are TRBV4-3 and TRBJ1-2, with TRBD1 matching 8 bases. The germline CDR1 and CDR2 sequences are LGHNA and YSLEER. Germline trimming cut 1 base from V and 6 bases from J; bases unmatched to any gene: 7. The CDR3 runs 15 residues. This CDR3 reads CASSQAPTGGDGYTF. The CDR3 bases are TGCGCCAGCAGCCAAGCCCCAACAGGGGGTGATGGCTACACCTTC.

Of note for this clone: In the same sample, other DNA sequences code for this CDR3. V usage is TRBV10-3 and J usage is TRBJ2-1, with 12 bases that match TRBD1. The trim removed 7 bases at V and 0 bases at J, leaving 10 bases unmatched. The CDR3 length is 18 residues. CDR1 is ENHRY and CDR2 is SYGVKD in the germline V gene. DNA of the CDR3: TGTGCCATCACACCGGGACAGGGGGCGCTAAGCTCCTACAATGAGCAGTTCTTC. Translated: CAITPGQGALSSYNEQFF.

The chain employs TRBV7-2 and TRBJ2-3; 7 nucleotides line up with TRBD2. The CDR3 contains 15 residues. Unmatched junction bases numbered 15, after V lost 5 bases and J lost 10 bases. CDR1 and CDR2 (germline): SGHTA, FQGNSA. The CDR3 region is CASSPLRGVGLSQYF. In DNA, the CDR3 is TGTGCCAGCAGCCCCCTTCGGGGGGTGGGTTTGTCGCAGTATTTT.

The table lists this clone with a count of one. J is TRBJ2-1 and V is TRBV9; TRBD2 matches at 10 bases. V lost 0 bases to trimming and J lost 5 bases; unmatched junction nucleotides: 8. The CDR3 has 17 amino acids. Germline CDR1 SGDLS, CDR2 YYNGEE. The CDR3 loop is CASSVGSGRNPDNEQFF. The CDR3 DNA is TGTGCCAGCAGCGTAGGTAGCGGGAGGAACCCCGACAATGAGCAGTTCTTC.

The rearrangement links TRBV6-5 to TRBJ2-5; D gene unclear. The CDR3 is made up of 11 amino acids. Germline V lookup: CDR1 MNHEY, CDR2 SVGAGI. Trimming removed 6 bases at V and 2 bases at J, with 4 bases between. The CDR3 DNA reads as TGTGCCAGCAGGATTCAAGAGACCCAGTACTTC. This codes for CASRIQETQYF.

For the CDR3, the DNA is TGTGCCAGCAGTCACAAAGGGCCCCAGCATTTT. Translating gives CASSHKGPQHF. J is TRBJ1-5 and V is TRBV6-1; D call uncertain. V lost 5 bases to trimming and J lost 9 bases, with 8 bases between them. CDR1 and CDR2 (germline): MNHNS, SASEGT. The CDR3 contains 11 residues.

This chain uses TRBV6-5 with TRBJ1-4; D gene uncertain. Germline lookup yields CDR1 MNHEY and CDR2 SVGAGI. CDR3 length: 15 amino acids. The V end lost 4 bases, the J end lost 6 bases, and 15 bases lay between the germline ends. DNA for the CDR3: TGTGCCAGCAGTTCTTGGACGGTACCTGATGAAAAACTGTTTTTT. Translated: CASSSWTVPDEKLFF.

The genes are TRBV18 and TRBJ1-6, with 9 bases that match TRBD1. The V and J ends lost 5 bases and 7 bases, in that order; junction bases with no gene match: 3. Germline assignment: CDR1 KGHSH and CDR2 LQKENI. This CDR3 is 14 amino acids long. In DNA, the CDR3 is TGTGCCAGCTCAACACAGGGGGCAAATTCACCCCTCCACTTT. Its protein is CASSTQGANSPLHF.

The chain has TRBV14 and TRBJ2-3, with D possibly matching TRBD1 (5 bases). The CDR3 is 15 amino acids. Germline CDR1 SGHDN, CDR2 FVKESK. Deletions cut 3 bases from V and 5 bases from J, with 15 bases between. CDR3 sequence reads: CASSQLTASLDTQYF. Written as DNA, the CDR3 is TGTGCCAGCAGCCAGTTGACAGCATCACTAGATACGCAGTATTTT.

The chain has TRBV18 and TRBJ1-5; TRBD1 is a possible D gene (5 bases). The CDR3 runs 15 residues. Trimming stripped 0 bases from V and 4 bases from J, with 10 bases between. Germline V gene sequence: CDR1 KGHSH, CDR2 LQKENI. The CDR3 loop reads CASSPPGAGNQPQHF. CDR3 bases: TGTGCCAGCTCACCACCCGGAGCAGGGAATCAGCCCCAGCATTTT.

The chain combines TRBV6-5 with TRBJ2-1, with 7 bases identical to TRBD2. Per the germline V gene, CDR1 is MNHEY and CDR2 is SVGAGI. J gave up 1 base and V 6 bases, and 0 bases lay outside the gene matches. This CDR3 is built from 13 residues. CDR3 sequence: CASSGRSYNEQFF. In nucleotides, the CDR3 is TGTGCCAGCAGCGGGAGGTCCTACAATGAGCAGTTCTTC.

V is TRBV9 and J is TRBJ2-3; 8 positions match TRBD1. The CDR3 is made up of 16 amino acids. The germline V gene has CDR1 SGDLS and CDR2 YYNGEE. The ends lost 0 bases at V and 3 bases at J; junction bases unmatched: 6. CDR3 bases: TGTGCCAGCAGCGTAGATTTGGGGACAGGAACAGATACGCAGTATTTT. It is translated as CASSVDLGTGTDTQYF.

J is TRBJ1-1 and V is TRBV2; D not resolved. The CDR3 length is 14 residues. V lost 1 base and J lost 5, with 11 bases in between. CDR1 is SNHLY and CDR2 is FYNNEI in the germline V gene. The CDR3 region has the DNA TGTGCCAGCAGTGAAGAGGGCCTTGCAACTGAAGCTTTCTTT. Residues: CASSEEGLATEAFF.